These 9 T cell receptor beta chains originate from one sample sequenced in a study of low-dose radiotherapy and immunotherapy resistance in tumors. Time point denoted: before trial treatment. The PCR that amplified TCRs ran for around 20 cycles, relying on a constant-region primer and a V-primer adapter. TCRdb re-derived calls from the reads in MiXCR, one entry per CDR3 protein. The sample records tens of thousands of distinct CDR3 sequences, 12% being singletons. The material sequenced was PBMCs, taken before treatment. These receptors originate from a female donor with ovarian cancer.

This clonotype was seen repeatedly, ten times or more. The rearrangement links TRBV10-3 to TRBJ2-1, with D unclear. This CDR3 has 12 amino acids. Deletions cut 0 bases from V and 8 bases from J, with 5 bases between. The V gene's germline CDR1 is ENHRY and CDR2 SYGVKD. Written as DNA, the CDR3 is TGTGCCATCAGTGAGTCTAGCCATGAGCAGTTCTTC. Translated, it gives CAISESSHEQFF.

This clonotype was seen repeatedly, ten times or more. The chain recombines TRBV27 with TRBJ2-2, with TRBD2 identical over 11 bases. V lost 3 bases to trimming and J lost 7 bases; unmatched junction nucleotides: 7. Looked up from germline, CDR1 is MNHEY and CDR2 is SMNVEV (reference sequence). CDR3 length: 16 amino acids. Here the CDR3 DNA reads TGTGCCAGCAGTTTCGTAGCGGGAGGGCCGGACGGGGAGCTGTTTTTT. Translation gives CASSFVAGGPDGELFF.

This clonotype was detected ten times or more. The chain is built from TRBV12-3 or TRBV12-4 and TRBJ2-3; 7 bases fit TRBD2. The CDR3 is 17 amino acids. The junction had 15 bases not matched to a gene; V was cut back by 3 bases and J by 6 bases. CDR3 protein: CASSFWPGGRREDTQYF. Here the CDR3 DNA reads TGTGCCAGCAGTTTCTGGCCGGGAGGTCGCAGGGAGGATACGCAGTATTTT.

A note on this clonotype: It differs at one base from a far larger clone, so likely a read error. The chain couples TRBV2 to TRBJ2-7, with 7 bases identical to TRBD2. Germline V gene sequence: CDR1 SNHLY, CDR2 FYNNEI. The CDR3 has 11 residues. V trimming: 6 bases; J trimming: 6 bases; junction bases outside the gene matches: 2. CDR3 protein: CASRSGGEQYF. The CDR3, as DNA: TGTGCCAGCAGATCGGGGGGCGAGCAGTACTTC.

This clonotype was seen at least ten times. The chain couples TRBV19 to TRBJ1-5; D might be TRBD1 (6 bases). CDR1 is LNHDA and CDR2 is SQIVND in the germline V gene (reference sequence). The CDR3 spans 15 residues. Trimming took off 4 bases at V and 9 bases at J, with 19 bases between the two ends. The CDR3 bases are TGTGCCAGTAGTACGACAGGCCGCTCTGATCGGCCCCAGCATTTT. It codes for CASSTTGRSDRPQHF.

This clonotype was counted many times. V usage is TRBV2 and J usage is TRBJ2-3; TRBD2 matches at 7 bases. The ends lost 5 bases at V and 2 bases at J; junction bases unmatched: 1. The CDR3 runs 13 residues. Germline assignment: CDR1 SNHLY and CDR2 FYNNEI. Here the CDR3 DNA reads TGTGCCAGCAGTCGGGAGGCCACAGATACGCAGTATTTT. It translates to CASSREATDTQYF.

This clonotype was seen only a few times. The chain uses TRBV24-1 and TRBJ1-5; D remains ambiguous. This CDR3 spans 12 amino acids. V shed 0 bases and J shed 7 bases, with 3 bases lying between them. CDR1 is KGHDR, CDR2 SFDVKD, per germline. Written as DNA, the CDR3 is TGTGCCACCAGTGATTTGGGGCAGCCCCAGCATTTT. It codes for CATSDLGQPQHF.

In its sample, this clonotype was seen many times. The rearrangement uses TRBV28 and TRBJ2-4, with D maybe TRBD1 (5 bases). The germline gives CDR1 MDHEN, CDR2 SYDVKM. CDR3 length equals 14 residues. V lost 2 bases and J 8 bases, leaving 13 bases between the germline ends. The CDR3 sequence is CASSLKGNSYIQYF. CDR3 DNA sequence: TGTGCCAGCAGTTTAAAGGGGAATTCGTACATTCAGTACTTC.

This clonotype was recorded a few times. The V call is TRBV9, the J call TRBJ2-5; the D gene is possibly TRBD1 (5 bases). Trimming took 4 bases from V and 4 from J, leaving 14 bases between them. This CDR3 spans 14 amino acids. Germline CDR1 is SGDLS and CDR2 is YYNGEE. CDR3 protein: CASSNAGSGETQYF. For the CDR3, the DNA is TGTGCCAGCAGCAATGCAGGGTCGGGAGAGACCCAGTACTTC.